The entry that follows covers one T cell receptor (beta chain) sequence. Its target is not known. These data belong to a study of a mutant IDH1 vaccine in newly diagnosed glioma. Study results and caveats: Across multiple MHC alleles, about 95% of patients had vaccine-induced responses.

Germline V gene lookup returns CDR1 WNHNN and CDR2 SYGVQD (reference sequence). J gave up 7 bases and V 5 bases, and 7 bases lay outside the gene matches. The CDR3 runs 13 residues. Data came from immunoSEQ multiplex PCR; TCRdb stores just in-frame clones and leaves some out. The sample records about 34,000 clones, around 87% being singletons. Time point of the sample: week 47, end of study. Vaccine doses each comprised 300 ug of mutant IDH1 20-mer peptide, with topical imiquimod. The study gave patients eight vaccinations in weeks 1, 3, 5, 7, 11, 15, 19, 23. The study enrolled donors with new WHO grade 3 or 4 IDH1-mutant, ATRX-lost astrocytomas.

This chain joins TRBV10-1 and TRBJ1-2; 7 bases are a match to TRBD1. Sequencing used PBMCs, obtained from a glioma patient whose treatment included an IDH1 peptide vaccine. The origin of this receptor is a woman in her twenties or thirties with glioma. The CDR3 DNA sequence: TGCGCCAGCAGTAAGACAGGGAGTTTTGGCTACACCTTC. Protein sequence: CASSKTGSFGYTF.